Below, 2 T cell receptor beta chains from the same sample are listed, as sequenced in a study of cytomegalovirus exposure and HLA in healthy donors. Use of 60 Vbeta and 13 Jbeta primers characterized the PCR. Clones were sequenced by immunoSEQ multiplex PCR, and TCRdb holds only the in-frame ones, with some missing. Of 140,000 to 150,000 clones in the sample, around 80% were seen once. Input material: PBMCs. These receptor sequences come from a female donor in good health and CMV-seronegative.

The V call is TRBV30, the J call TRBJ2-1; 13 positions match TRBD2. J was trimmed by 15 bases and V by 2 bases; bases with no gene match: 10. From germline, CDR1 is GTSNPN and CDR2 SVGIG (reference sequence). CDR3 size: 14 residues. CDR3 loop: CAWSNSGTSGVRFF. Here the CDR3 DNA reads TGTGCCTGGAGTAACTCCGGGACTAGCGGGGTAAGGTTCTTC.

The V call is TRBV6-1, the J call TRBJ2-7; D could derive from TRBD1 or TRBD2 (6 bases each). Germline V lookup: CDR1 MNHNS, CDR2 SASEGT. Trimming removed 8 bases at V and 2 bases at J, with 19 bases between. This CDR3 is 15 amino acids long. The CDR3 reads CASGGGPIRPYEQYF. The DNA of the CDR3 is TGTGCCAGCGGTGGGGGGCCCATCCGTCCCTACGAGCAGTACTTC.